A selection of T cell receptor beta chains follows, all from one sample in a study of CD8+CD57+ T cells in acquired aplastic anemia. TCRdb passed the reads through MiXCR, listing each CDR3 protein once. Seen here are over 150,000 distinct CDR3 sequences, about 70% observed once, and the top ten hold roughly half. Specimen: sorted CD4+, CD8+, or CD8+CD57+ T cells (not recorded which) from PBMCs. The receptor source for this set is a human donor with aplastic anemia. The CDR3 runs from the conserved cysteine through the conserved F or W. The D gene is left open where the match is weak. The size of a clone is reported for some rows only, either as once, few or many, or as a class for expanded clones.

TRBV20-1	NA	NA	TRBJ2-7	CSASGVSYEQYF	TGCAGTGCTAGTGGGGTGTCCTACGAGCAGTACTTC
TRBV4-1	NA	NA	TRBJ1-1	CASSPTGPVTEAFF	TGCGCCAGCAGCCCAACAGGGCCCGTCACTGAAGCTTTCTTT
TRBV7-9	TRBD1	NA	TRBJ2-7	CASSLEGTVVREQYF	TGTGCCAGCAGCTTAGAAGGGACAGTGGTAAGGGAGCAGTACTTC
TRBV5-1	TRBD2	NA	TRBJ2-3	CASSLSGTRVDTQYF	TGCGCCAGCAGCTTATCCGGGACTAGAGTAGATACGCAGTATTTT
TRBV19	NA	once	TRBJ2-5	CASSRDAGQETQYF	TGTGCCAGTAGTCGGGATGCGGGGCAAGAGACCCAGTACTTC
TRBV2	NA	NA	TRBJ2-6	CASTGEAGANVLTF	TGTGCCAGCACCGGGGAGGCTGGGGCCAACGTCCTGACTTTC
TRBV10-1	TRBD1	few	TRBJ1-1	CASSEGQGMNTEAFF	TGCGCCAGCAGCGAGGGACAGGGGATGAACACTGAAGCTTTCTTT
TRBV7-9	NA	NA	TRBJ2-7	CASSSSWAVSSYEQYF	TGTGCCAGCAGCTCATCCTGGGCAGTTTCTTCCTACGAGCAGTACTTC
TRBV5-4	NA	NA	TRBJ1-1	CASSLAGDEAFF	TGTGCCAGCAGCTTGGCCGGTGATGAAGCTTTCTTT
TRBV7-9	NA	few	TRBJ2-7	CASSPDEYEQYF	TGTGCCAGCAGCCCAGATGAGTACGAGCAGTACTTC
TRBV6-4	NA	NA	TRBJ2-5	CASSDGSTGEAETQYF	TGTGCCAGCAGTGACGGGAGCACCGGGGAGGCAGAGACCCAGTACTTC
TRBV10-1	NA	NA	TRBJ2-2	CASSTGRSKGIQYFGAGELFF	NA
TRBV7-9	TRBD2	NA	TRBJ2-5	CASSLGASGGAYETQYF	TGTGCCAGCAGCTTAGGGGCTAGCGGGGGGGCTTATGAGACCCAGTACTTC
TRBV20-1	NA	few	TRBJ1-2	CSAKAGWGYGYTF	TGCAGTGCTAAGGCAGGGTGGGGCTATGGCTACACCTTC
TRBV19	TRBD2	NA	TRBJ2-7	CASSIDRTSGSSDEQYF	TGTGCCAGTAGTATAGACCGGACTAGCGGGAGTAGTGACGAGCAGTACTTC
TRBV20-1	TRBD1	few	TRBJ1-2	CSARIRQGGYGYTF	TGCAGTGCCCGTATTCGACAGGGAGGCTATGGCTACACCTTC
TRBV2	NA	NA	TRBJ2-7	CASSRQDTYEQYF	TGTGCCAGCAGTAGACAGGACACCTACGAGCAGTACTTC
TRBV7-9	TRBD2	NA	TRBJ2-3	CASSLLSGGATWYYF	TGTGCCAGCAGCTTACTCAGCGGGGGGGCCACTTGGTACTATTTT
TRBV2	NA	NA	TRBJ1-2	CASSDRTQLPPGYTF	TGTGCCAGCAGCGACCGGACACAGCTCCCGCCCGGCTACACCTTC
TRBV20-1	NA	NA	TRBJ2-1	CSASPLVGGEQFF	TGCAGTGCTTCCCCCTTAGTGGGGGGTGAGCAGTTCTTC
TRBV2	NA	NA	TRBJ2-7	CASSEAATSSYEQYF	TGTGCCAGCAGTGAAGCTGCCACGAGCTCCTACGAGCAGTACTTC
TRBV15	NA	NA	TRBJ2-7	CATSRETETYEQYF	TGTGCCACCAGCAGAGAGACAGAAACCTACGAGCAGTACTTC